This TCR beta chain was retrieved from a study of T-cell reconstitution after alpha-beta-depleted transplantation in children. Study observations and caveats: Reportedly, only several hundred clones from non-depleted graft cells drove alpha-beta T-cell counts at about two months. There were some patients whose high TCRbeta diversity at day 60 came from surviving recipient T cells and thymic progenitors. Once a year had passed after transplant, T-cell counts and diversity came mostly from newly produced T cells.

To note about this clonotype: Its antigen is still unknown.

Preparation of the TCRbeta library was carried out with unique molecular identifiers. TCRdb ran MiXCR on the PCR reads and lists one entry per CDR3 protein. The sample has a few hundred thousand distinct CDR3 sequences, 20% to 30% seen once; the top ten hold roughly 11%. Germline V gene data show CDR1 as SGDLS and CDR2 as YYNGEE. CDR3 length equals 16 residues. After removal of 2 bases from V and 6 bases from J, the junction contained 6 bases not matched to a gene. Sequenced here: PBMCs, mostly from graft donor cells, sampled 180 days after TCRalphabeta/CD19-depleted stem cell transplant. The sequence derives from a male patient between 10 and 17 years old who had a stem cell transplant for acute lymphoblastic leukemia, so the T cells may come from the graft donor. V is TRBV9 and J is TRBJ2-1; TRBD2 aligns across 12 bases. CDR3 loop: CASSVLAGGPFNEQFF. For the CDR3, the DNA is TGTGCCAGCAGCGTTCTAGCGGGAGGGCCTTTCAATGAGCAGTTCTTC.